These T cell receptor beta chains were read from a single sample in a study of memory CD4+ T cells and cytomegalovirus serostatus. The repertoire was sequenced with immunoSEQ multiplex PCR; TCRdb's copy has only in-frame clones and lacks some. The sample carries around 61,000 clones, 82% recorded once. Sequencing input: memory CD4+ T cells from blood. The receptors come from an adult in good health and CMV-seronegative. The CDR3 runs from the conserved cysteine through the conserved F or W. A D gene is named only where the DNA matches it firmly. Some rows have no size entry. The others give once, few or many, or a class for an expanded clone.

>TRBV6-1|TRBJ2-2|.|.
TGTGCCAGCAGTGAAATGGACGGGAACACCGGGGAGCTGTTTTTT
CASSEMDGNTGELFF
>TRBV29-1|TRBJ2-5|.|.
TGCAGCGTTGAAGGGATCGGGGAGACCCAGTACTTC
CSVEGIGETQYF
>TRBV4-3|TRBJ1-1|.|few
TGCGCCAGCAGCCAACAGACAGTGAACACTGAAGCTTTCTTT
CASSQQTVNTEAFF
>TRBV30|TRBJ1-4|TRBD1|.
TGTGCCTGGAGAGGGACAGGGGTCTTTGAAAAACTGTTTTTT
CAWRGTGVFEKLFF
>TRBV7-2|TRBJ2-5|.|.
TGTGCCAGCAGCCCGAGGGGCCGGGAGACCCAGTACTTC
CASSPRGRETQYF
>TRBV19|TRBJ1-2|.|few
TGTGCCAGTAGTATGCCCCGTACTGGGGTAAATGGCTACACCTTC
CASSMPRTGVNGYTF
>TRBV7-9|TRBJ2-2|.|.
TGTGCCAGCAGCCTTGTATACGGGGTCGGGGAGCTGTTTTTT
CASSLVYGVGELFF
>TRBV30|TRBJ2-1|.|.
TGTGCCTGGAGTGAGGGCAGCTCCTACAATGAGCAGTTCTTC
CAWSEGSSYNEQFF
>TRBV7-3|TRBJ1-3|.|.
TGTGCCAGCAGCCCGGGAGGGTCTGGAAACACCATATATTTT
CASSPGGSGNTIYF
>TRBV28|TRBJ1-2|.|.
TGTGCCATCTCGGGAGGGTGGCATGGCTACACCTTC
CAISGGWHGYTF
>TRBV5-4|TRBJ2-1|.|.
TGTGCCAGCAGCTTGGCGGGGAGTAAGGATGAGCAGTTCTTC
CASSLAGSKDEQFF
>TRBV7-2|TRBJ2-1|TRBD2|once
TGTGCCAGCAGTTTACTAGCGGGGGGGCCACAGAATGAGCAGTTCTTC
CASSLLAGGPQNEQFF
>TRBV4-2|TRBJ1-2|TRBD1|.
TGTGCCAGCAGCCTGAGTGGACAGGGCTTAGGCTACACCTTC
CASSLSGQGLGYTF
>TRBV18|TRBJ2-1|.|.
TGTGCCAGCTCACCACGCAAATTCCCCAGAAATGAGCAGTTCTTC
CASSPRKFPRNEQFF
>TRBV19|TRBJ1-3|.|.
TGTGCCAGTAGTCCTACCGGGTCCTCTAGGAGAATGAACACCATATATTTT
CASSPTGSSRRMNTIYF
>TRBV5-1|TRBJ2-5|.|.
TGCGCCAGCCAGCTCCAAGAGACCCAGTACTTC
CASQLQETQYF
>TRBV7-8|TRBJ1-2|.|.
TGTGCCAGCAGCCCGGGGGGCAGGGTAGGCTATGGCTACACCTTC
CASSPGGRVGYGYTF
>TRBV5-1|TRBJ2-2|TRBD2|.
TGCGCCAGCCAAGCCCTGACTAGCGGGGGGACCTTCTCGAACACCGGGGAGCTGTTTTTT
CASQALTSGGTFSNTGELFF
>TRBV7-2|TRBJ1-5|.|.
TGTGCCAGCAGCTCTTTTATCCGTCAGCCCCAGCATTTT
CASSSFIRQPQHF
>TRBV11-3|TRBJ2-2|.|.
TGTGCCAGCAGCTCTTCTCACAGAACCGCCGATAACACCGGGGAGCTGTTTTTT
CASSSSHRTADNTGELFF
>TRBV27|TRBJ1-5|.|.
TGTGCCAGCAGCGTTCTAGGAGGGGGGTATCAGCCCCAGCATTTT
CASSVLGGGYQPQHF
>TRBV30|TRBJ2-5|.|few
TGTGCCTGGAGTGTCGGAGCAGAGACCCAGTACTTC
CAWSVGAETQYF
>TRBV5-1|TRBJ2-2|.|.
TGCGCCAGCAGCCAGGGGAGGGGCGCCGGGGAGCTGTTTTTT
CASSQGRGAGELFF
>TRBV30|TRBJ1-2|TRBD1|.
TGTGCCTCCGGACAGGAACGGTATGGCTACACCTTC
CASGQERYGYTF
>TRBV25-1|TRBJ2-7|TRBD2|.
TGTGCCAGCAGTGGGGGGGGACTAGCGGGGGACTTTTCCTACGAGCAGTACTTC
CASSGGGLAGDFSYEQYF
>TRBV27|TRBJ1-1|TRBD1|.
TGTGCCAGCCGAATCAGGGGGATGAACACTGAAGCTTTCTTT
CASRIRGMNTEAFF
>TRBV5-4|TRBJ2-3|.|.
TGTGCCAGCAGCTCGGCGGACGGCGGGCGGACAGATACGCAGTATTTT
CASSSADGGRTDTQYF
>TRBV18|TRBJ2-7|TRBD2|.
TGTGCCAGCTCACCAAGAGGAGCGGGGCTCTCCTACGAGCAGTACTTC
CASSPRGAGLSYEQYF
>TRBV21-1|TRBJ2-4|.|.
TGTGCCAGCAGCAAGCGGGGTTGGGCCAAAAACATTCAGTACTTC
CASSKRGWAKNIQYF
>TRBV19|TRBJ2-2|.|.
TGTGCCAGTAGTATGAGACAGGACACCGGGGAGCTGTTTTTT
CASSMRQDTGELFF
>TRBV9|TRBJ2-7|TRBD2|.
TGTGCCAGCAGCGTAGGATCTAGCGGGCGCTCCTACGAGCAGTACTTC
CASSVGSSGRSYEQYF
>TRBV19|TRBJ1-1|.|.
TGTGCCAGTGCCTCGGGCGGGGCGGGGAACACTGAAGCTTTCTTT
CASASGGAGNTEAFF
>TRBV7-9|TRBJ2-1|TRBD1|.
TGTGCCAGCAGCCGAGACAGGGGGCCCTACAATGAGCAGTTCTTC
CASSRDRGPYNEQFF
>TRBV7-3|TRBJ2-2|.|.
TGTGCCAGCAGCTTTGGGTACGGGGAGCTGTTTTTT
CASSFGYGELFF
>TRBV6-6|TRBJ1-2|.|few
TGTGCCAGCAGGGATTTGAGGAAAGGCTACACCTTC
CASRDLRKGYTF
>TRBV2|TRBJ1-5|.|.
TGTGCCAGCAGTTGGACAGTTAGCAATCAGCCCCAGCATTTT
CASSWTVSNQPQHF
>TRBV10-3|TRBJ2-3|.|.
TGTGCCATCAGTGACAACCTAGCTTCAACGCAGTATTTT
CAISDNLASTQYF
>TRBV5-4|TRBJ1-4|.|.
TGTGCCAGCAGCACGACCTACGCGGGGGATGAAAAACTGTTTTTT
CASSTTYAGDEKLFF
>TRBV7-2|TRBJ1-1|.|.
TGTGCCAGCAGCTTAGAAGGGAGGACTGAAGCTTTCTTT
CASSLEGRTEAFF
>TRBV5-4|TRBJ2-1|TRBD2|.
TGTGCCAGCAGCTTCGGGACTAGCTATCGCAATGAGCAGTTCTTC
CASSFGTSYRNEQFF
>TRBV6-5|TRBJ1-6|.|.
TGTGCCAGCAGTTACGACGCGGGGGGTGATAATTCACCCCTCCACTTT
CASSYDAGGDNSPLHF
>TRBV11-2|TRBJ2-7|.|.
TGTGCCAGCAGCTTAGCGGACACAACCTCCTACGAGCAGTACTTC
CASSLADTTSYEQYF
>TRBV5-1|TRBJ2-7|.|.
TGCGCCAGCAGCCCGGCACGGTACGAGCAGTACTTC
CASSPARYEQYF
>TRBV29-1|TRBJ2-7|TRBD1|.
TGCAGCGCAAACAGGGGGAACGAGCAGTACTTC
CSANRGNEQYF
>TRBV28|TRBJ2-3|.|.
TGTCTGTGCGGGAGCACAGATACGCAGTATTTT
CLCGSTDTQYF
>TRBV10-3|TRBJ1-5|.|.
TGTGCCATCAGTGAAAACCGCCAGCTTAATAATCAGCCCCAGCATTTT
CAISENRQLNNQPQHF
>TRBV7-9|TRBJ2-2|.|once
TGTGCCAGCAGCTTTGAGGGGGCCGGGGAGCTGTTTTTT
CASSFEGAGELFF
>TRBV7-7|TRBJ1-4|TRBD1|.
TGTGCTAGCAGCCCGGGGACAGGGAAACATGAAAAACTGTTTTTT
CASSPGTGKHEKLFF
>TRBV7-2|TRBJ1-5|.|.
TGTGCCAGCAGCTTAGGCCAGAATCAGCCCCAGCATTTT
CASSLGQNQPQHF
>TRBV5-1|TRBJ1-1|.|.
TGCGCCAGCAGCCTTCCAGAGGGGCCCCAATCTCGAGCTTTCTTT
CASSLPEGPQSRAFF
>TRBV7-2|TRBJ1-3|.|once
TGTGCCAGCAGCTTAGCCTCTGGAAACACCATATATTTT
CASSLASGNTIYF